Listed below are T cell receptor beta chains from one sample, sequenced in a study of T cell repertoires in cytomegalovirus infection. Antigens of these TCRs are unknown. TCRdb called the reads again in MiXCR, with one record for every CDR3 protein. Of 640,000 or so distinct CDR3 sequences in the sample, around 35% were seen once. The sequences come from cultured PBMCs, collected from culture after CMV antigen stimulation. These receptors came from a human donor in good health (CMV status not recorded). Some clones in this sample may be carry-over from other donors' samples. The CDR3 runs from the conserved cysteine through the conserved F or W. The D gene is left open where the match is weak. Rows give clone size only sometimes, using once, few, many, or a class for an expanded clone.

J: TRBJ2-5
V: TRBV20-1
size: few
D: -
CDR3: CSADLGTQYF
DNA: TGCAGTGCCGACCTAGGGACCCAGTACTTC

J: TRBJ2-3
V: TRBV20-1
size: -
D: TRBD2
CDR3: CSASFPAGGDTQYF
DNA: TGCAGTGCTAGCTTCCCAGCGGGAGGGGATACGCAGTATTTT

J: TRBJ2-7
V: TRBV12-3/TRBV12-4
size: -
D: -
CDR3: CASSFLALYEQYF
DNA: TGTGCCAGCAGTTTCCTAGCGTTGTACGAGCAGTACTTC

J: TRBJ2-1
V: TRBV11-2
size: few
D: TRBD2
CDR3: CASSPTSGKVDEQFF
DNA: TGTGCCAGCAGCCCTACTAGCGGGAAGGTGGATGAGCAGTTCTTC

J: TRBJ2-5
V: TRBV18
size: few
D: TRBD1
CDR3: CASSRNRGPLQETQYF
DNA: TGTGCCAGCTCACGTAACAGGGGGCCCCTCCAAGAGACCCAGTACTTC

J: TRBJ2-1
V: TRBV19
size: -
D: -
CDR3: CASSTLTPQGFGEQFF
DNA: TGTGCCAGTAGTACTCTCACCCCACAGGGATTTGGAGAGCAGTTCTTC

J: TRBJ2-3
V: TRBV5-4
size: -
D: TRBD2
CDR3: CASSRAGGEDTQYF
DNA: TGTGCCAGCAGCCGAGCCGGGGGGGAAGATACGCAGTATTTT

J: TRBJ2-3
V: TRBV12-5
size: many
D: TRBD2
CDR3: CASGLVRLAGVPTSRDTQYF
DNA: TGTGCTAGTGGTTTGGTTCGACTAGCGGGAGTCCCCACCTCCAGGGATACGCAGTATTTT

J: TRBJ1-3
V: TRBV5-1
size: -
D: -
CDR3: CASSPRPTVDSSGNTIYF
DNA: TGCGCCAGCAGCCCCCGCCCAACCGTGGACAGCTCTGGAAACACCATATATTTT

J: TRBJ1-6
V: TRBV7-2
size: -
D: TRBD1
CDR3: CASSKNRDRNSPLHF
DNA: TGTGCCAGCAGCAAAAACCGGGACAGAAATTCACCCCTCCACTTT

J: TRBJ2-7
V: TRBV7-2
size: -
D: TRBD2
CDR3: CASSTGLAVSYEQYF
DNA: TGTGCCAGCAGCACCGGACTAGCGGTATCCTACGAGCAGTACTTC

J: TRBJ1-5
V: TRBV7-2
size: few
D: -
CDR3: CASSLVAGPQHF
DNA: TGTGCCAGCAGCTTAGTTGCCGGGCCCCAGCATTTT

J: TRBJ2-6
V: TRBV28
size: -
D: -
CDR3: CASHQRVGRSSGANVLTF
DNA: TGTGCCAGCCACCAGCGGGTGGGCAGAAGCTCTGGGGCCAACGTCCTGACTTTC

J: TRBJ2-3
V: TRBV7-2
size: many
D: TRBD2
CDR3: CASSLRGVGGGSTDTQYF
DNA: TGTGCCAGCAGCTTAAGGGGAGTGGGCGGGGGGTCCACAGATACGCAGTATTTT

J: TRBJ2-3
V: TRBV5-1
size: few
D: TRBD2
CDR3: CASSPGGLAGGVPDTQYF
DNA: TGCGCCAGCAGCCCAGGAGGGCTAGCGGGGGGCGTGCCAGATACGCAGTATTTT

J: TRBJ1-2
V: TRBV6-5
size: -
D: -
CDR3: CASSYSREGGYTF
DNA: TGTGCCAGCAGTTACTCCCGGGAAGGTGGCTACACCTTC

J: TRBJ1-1
V: TRBV5-1
size: -
D: TRBD1
CDR3: CASSSAGQGNTEAFF
DNA: TGCGCCAGCAGCTCCGCGGGACAGGGTAACACTGAAGCTTTCTTT

J: TRBJ1-5
V: TRBV12-3/TRBV12-4
size: -
D: -
CDR3: CATADGNQPQHF
DNA: TGTGCCACAGCCGACGGGAATCAGCCCCAGCATTTT